This T cell receptor (beta chain) was profiled in a study of neoadjuvant nivolumab and ipilimumab in lung cancer. As regards this clone: Its matching antigen is unknown.

The V gene's germline CDR1 is MNHNY and CDR2 SVGAGI (reference sequence). Deletions cut 0 bases from V and 5 bases from J, with 16 bases between. This CDR3 region has 16 residues. Profiling relied on immunoSEQ multiplex PCR, and the TCRdb table lists in-frame clones only, not all of them. The data hold tens of thousands of clones, with 92% observed a single time. Study observations and caveats: Blood richness before therapy tracked richness in tumors resected after neoadjuvant therapy. Only two of four nivolumab-treated tumors gained richness and clonality by surgery. Pathologic regression was not significantly tied to TCR clonality.

This chain links TRBV6-6 with TRBJ1-1, with D possibly matching TRBD1 (5 bases). The source is an adult with non-small cell lung cancer. This sample comprised peripheral blood, obtained after neoadjuvant nivolumab, alone or with ipilimumab, at or shortly before surgery. For the CDR3, the DNA is TGTGCCAGCAGTTACTCCCCGGGACCCGGAGGGACTGAAGCTTTCTTT. It yields the protein CASSYSPGPGGTEAFF.